These T cell receptor beta chains were read from a single sample in a study of technical replicates of blood from four donors. This table comes from immunoSEQ multiplex PCR, and its TCRdb copy is limited to in-frame clones, with some not included. The sample carries about 97,000 clones, about 96% recorded once. Material for sequencing was T cells isolated from PBMCs. These receptors all come from a human donor in good health. CDR3s include the opening cysteine and the closing phenylalanine or tryptophan. A D gene is named only where the DNA matches it firmly. Not all rows give a size; the values are once, few, many and, for expanded clones, a class.

j_call	v_call	d_call	clone_size	cdr3_nt	cdr3_aa
TRBJ1-2	TRBV7-9	NA	NA	TGTGCCAGCAGCTTAGGGGGCGCTCTCTATGGCTACACCTTC	CASSLGGALYGYTF
TRBJ2-3	TRBV7-8	NA	NA	TGTGCCAGCAGCTTAGGCCCGCTCAGTAGCACAGATACGCAGTATTTT	CASSLGPLSSTDTQYF
TRBJ2-7	TRBV5-5	NA	NA	TGTGCCAGCAGCTTTGGCGGGGATTACGAGCAGTACTTC	CASSFGGDYEQYF
TRBJ1-3	TRBV2	NA	NA	TGTGCCAGCAGTGAACTGAGGGGGATGGGAAACACCATATATTTT	CASSELRGMGNTIYF
TRBJ2-1	TRBV12-5	NA	NA	TGTGCTAGTGGTCGTCAGGGGCTTACCTACAATGAGCAGTTCTTC	CASGRQGLTYNEQFF
TRBJ2-3	TRBV5-1	NA	NA	TGCGCCAGCAGCTCCCAGGGAACGAGAGATACGCAGTATTTT	CASSSQGTRDTQYF
TRBJ1-5	TRBV2	NA	NA	TGTGCCAGCAGTGAATGGGGCCAGGGCGGTCAGCCCCAGCATTTT	CASSEWGQGGQPQHF
TRBJ2-5	TRBV9	TRBD2	NA	TGTGCCAGCAGCGTCCCAGCGGGAGGGTTGGAGACCCAGTACTTC	CASSVPAGGLETQYF
TRBJ2-7	TRBV7-2	TRBD1	NA	TGTGCCAGCAGCCTACCGGGACAGGGCGGCGTCTACGAGCAGTACTTC	CASSLPGQGGVYEQYF
TRBJ1-1	TRBV25-1	NA	NA	TGTGCCAGCAGTGAATTCCGGGGGGGAGCCACTGAAGCTTTCTTT	CASSEFRGGATEAFF
TRBJ2-2	TRBV19	NA	NA	TGTGCCAGTATCAAAGGGGCTAAGGACACCGGGGAGCTGTTTTTT	CASIKGAKDTGELFF
TRBJ2-5	TRBV2	TRBD2	NA	TGTGCCAGCAGATGGACTAGCGGAAGGCAAGAGACCCAGTACTTC	CASRWTSGRQETQYF
TRBJ2-1	TRBV5-1	NA	NA	TGCGCCAGCAGCTCTTCAGGGCCCAATGAGCAGTTCTTC	CASSSSGPNEQFF
TRBJ1-5	TRBV7-9	NA	NA	TGTGCCAGCAGCACAGTCAATCAGCCCCAGCATTTT	CASSTVNQPQHF
TRBJ2-1	TRBV7-3	TRBD2	once	TGTGCCAGCAGCTTAACCGGGAGGGCTGCCTACAATGAGCAGTTCTTC	CASSLTGRAAYNEQFF
TRBJ2-3	TRBV4-1	TRBD2	NA	TGCGCCAGCAGCCAGAGCTCTAGCGGGAGGGCGGATACGCAGTATTTT	CASSQSSSGRADTQYF
TRBJ1-5	TRBV19	NA	NA	TGTGCCAGTAGCCTCCTGGACAGTAGCAATCAGCCCCAGCATTTT	CASSLLDSSNQPQHF
TRBJ2-7	TRBV4-3	TRBD1	once	TGCGCCAGCAGCCAAGACCCTGGAACAGGGGGGTTGCGGCAGTACTTC	CASSQDPGTGGLRQYF
TRBJ2-1	TRBV5-1	NA	NA	TGCGCCAGCAGCCCAGGGGACTACCGCTCCTACAATGAGCAGTTCTTC	CASSPGDYRSYNEQFF
TRBJ2-1	TRBV4-1	TRBD2	once	TGCGCCAGCAGAATGGTAGCGGGAGGCGACTCCTACAATGAGCAGTTCTTC	CASRMVAGGDSYNEQFF
TRBJ2-7	TRBV19	NA	NA	TGTGCCAGTAGTATGCCCCAGCGAAGGTCCTACGAGCAGTACTTC	CASSMPQRRSYEQYF
TRBJ2-3	TRBV30	TRBD2	once	TGTGCCTGGCAACCGGGACTAGCAGCAGATACGCAGTATTTT	CAWQPGLAADTQYF
TRBJ2-7	TRBV28	TRBD1	NA	TGTGCCAGCAGTTTTAGGTGGGTACAGGGGGCTACCTCCTACGAGCAGTACTTC	CASSFRWVQGATSYEQYF
TRBJ1-4	TRBV30	NA	NA	TGTGCCTGGGAGGGCGGGGCGGGTATAACTAATGAAAAACTGTTTTTT	CAWEGGAGITNEKLFF
TRBJ2-1	TRBV27	NA	NA	TGTGCCAGCAGTTTAAAGTGGGAGTATTACAATGAGCAGTTCTTC	CASSLKWEYYNEQFF
TRBJ2-1	TRBV5-1	TRBD2	NA	TGCGCCAGCAGCTTGGGAGCTAGCGGGAGTATCGGCTACAATGAGCAGTTCTTC	CASSLGASGSIGYNEQFF
TRBJ1-2	TRBV10-3	NA	NA	TGTGCCATCAGTGATGTACAGGACTATGGCTACACCTTC	CAISDVQDYGYTF
TRBJ2-6	TRBV30	NA	NA	TGTGCCTGGAGTCCAGGGGCCAACGTCCTGACTTTC	CAWSPGANVLTF
TRBJ2-1	TRBV5-1	TRBD1	NA	TGCGCCAGCAGCTTGGGACAGGGTCTGATTGGTGAGCAGTTCTTC	CASSLGQGLIGEQFF
TRBJ1-4	TRBV15	NA	NA	TGTGCCACCAGCAGAGACAGGGCGAATGAAAAACTGTTTTTT	CATSRDRANEKLFF
TRBJ1-5	TRBV10-3	NA	NA	TGTGCCATCAGTGAACAGGGTAACAATCAGCCCCAGCATTTT	CAISEQGNNQPQHF
TRBJ1-1	TRBV11-3	TRBD1	NA	TGTGCCAGCAGCTTAGCAGCCGGGACAGGGGCCACTGAAGCTTTCTTT	CASSLAAGTGATEAFF
TRBJ2-7	TRBV7-9	NA	once	TGTGCCAGCAGCTTCCCGGGACTTGACTACGAGCAGTACTTC	CASSFPGLDYEQYF
TRBJ2-3	TRBV5-4	TRBD2	NA	TGTGCCAGCAGCCCCGGGAGGGTTGGCACAGATACGCAGTATTTT	CASSPGRVGTDTQYF
TRBJ1-1	TRBV9	NA	NA	TGTGCCAGCAGCGTAGAGGGACATCCGCGAGCTTTCTTT	CASSVEGHPRAFF
TRBJ1-2	TRBV5-1	TRBD1	NA	TGCGCCAGCAGCTTGGAGGGCGGGACAGTGCGCGGCTACACCTTC	CASSLEGGTVRGYTF
TRBJ1-4	TRBV9	NA	NA	TGTGCCAGCAGCACAGGGAAGGATAATGAAAAACTGTTTTTT	CASSTGKDNEKLFF
TRBJ2-7	TRBV2	TRBD2	NA	TGTGCCAGTCAGGCGGGAGTATCCTACGAGCAGTACTTC	CASQAGVSYEQYF
TRBJ2-1	TRBV27	TRBD2	once	TGTGCCAGCAATAGCGGGAGGCGGAATGAGCAGTTCTTC	CASNSGRRNEQFF
TRBJ1-2	TRBV28	TRBD1	NA	TGTGCCAGCAGTACCCCGACAGGGAGTGGTTATGGCTACACCTTC	CASSTPTGSGYGYTF
TRBJ2-7	TRBV12-5	NA	NA	TGTGCTAGTGGTTTGACTCGGACACTAAAACTCGACGAGCAGTACTTC	CASGLTRTLKLDEQYF
TRBJ1-5	TRBV27	TRBD1	NA	TGTGCCAGCAGTTTAAGACAGGGAATGACAGCCCAGCATTTT	CASSLRQGMTAQHF
TRBJ1-2	TRBV6-1	TRBD1	once	TGTGCCAGCAGTGAAGTGGGGACAGGTGATGGCTACACCTTC	CASSEVGTGDGYTF
TRBJ1-1	TRBV20-1	NA	NA	TGCAGTGCTGTTGACAGCCCTGAAGCTTTCTTT	CSAVDSPEAFF
TRBJ1-5	TRBV6-6	NA	NA	TGTGCCAGCACTCAGGATGGCAATCAGCCCCAGCATTTT	CASTQDGNQPQHF
TRBJ2-7	TRBV7-3	TRBD2	NA	TGTGCCAGCAGCCCCCGGGGGGGAGCGGGAGTTTACGAGCAGTACTTC	CASSPRGGAGVYEQYF
TRBJ2-7	TRBV14	TRBD2	NA	TGTGCCAGCAGCCACTTAACTAGCGGAGAGAACTACGAGCAGTACTTC	CASSHLTSGENYEQYF
TRBJ1-1	TRBV7-7	NA	NA	TGTGCTAGCAGCTTAAACGGGAAGACTGAAGCTTTCTTT	CASSLNGKTEAFF
TRBJ1-2	TRBV6-5	NA	once	TGTGCCAGCACGTCGACAGGCCCCTATGGCTACACCTTC	CASTSTGPYGYTF
TRBJ2-7	TRBV27	TRBD1	NA	TGTGCCAGCAGTTTGGGACAGGGGGCAAGGGAGCAGTACTTC	CASSLGQGAREQYF